The rows below give T cell receptor beta chains drawn from one sample of a study of shared clonotypes between healthy human individuals. Generated by immunoSEQ multiplex PCR, the TCRdb table keeps only in-frame clones and is missing some. The profile shows 2 million or so clones, about 95% of them singletons. The source material was naive CD8+ T cells sorted from blood. These receptors were taken from a man aged 18 to 30 in good health. Both conserved end residues are part of each CDR3. The D gene is left open where the match is weak. The listing skips clone size in some rows; elsewhere it reads once, few, many or a size class.

>TRBV7-8|TRBJ2-7|.|once|15
CASSIESGGMDEQYF
TGTGCCAGCAGCATAGAGAGTGGGGGTATGGACGAGCAGTACTTC
>TRBV19|TRBJ2-2|TRBD2|.|16
CASSMYGGREAGELFF
TGTGCCAGTAGTATGTATGGCGGGCGGGAGGCCGGGGAGCTGTTTTTT
>TRBV7-2|TRBJ2-7|.|.|13
CASSWDRGAEQYF
TGTGCCAGCAGCTGGGACCGTGGGGCCGAGCAGTACTTC
>TRBV2|TRBJ2-3|TRBD1|.|14
CASIPGQGTDTQYF
TGTGCCAGCATTCCGGGACAGGGAACGGATACGCAGTATTTT
>TRBV28|TRBJ2-1|TRBD1|.|14
CASTPDRDWHEQFF
TGTGCCAGCACCCCGGACAGGGATTGGCATGAGCAGTTCTTC
>TRBV27|TRBJ2-5|TRBD2|.|16
CASSFNSGGGQETQYF
TGTGCCAGCAGTTTCAATTCCGGCGGGGGGCAAGAGACCCAGTACTTC
>TRBV5-1|TRBJ2-5|.|.|15
CASSLRGPNQETQYF
TGCGCCAGCAGCCTCCGAGGTCCTAACCAAGAGACCCAGTACTTC
>TRBV5-5|TRBJ2-7|TRBD1|.|13
CASSFSGTDEQYF
TGTGCCAGCAGCTTCTCCGGGACAGACGAGCAGTACTTC
>TRBV6-1|TRBJ2-5|TRBD2|.|18
CASSEVASGGIGRETQYF
TGTGCCAGCAGTGAAGTGGCTAGCGGGGGGATAGGGAGAGAGACCCAGTACTTC
>TRBV9|TRBJ2-1|.|once|14
CASSATPSADEQFF
TGTGCCAGCAGCGCGACTCCTTCCGCGGATGAGCAGTTCTTC
>TRBV11-3|TRBJ2-7|.|.|13
CASSLTRTYEQYF
TGTGCCAGCAGCTTGACTAGGACCTACGAGCAGTACTTC
>TRBV9|TRBJ2-5|TRBD1|.|16
CASSPHATGGGETQYF
TGTGCCAGCAGCCCCCACGCGACAGGGGGCGGTGAGACCCAGTACTTC
>TRBV7-2|TRBJ2-7|.|.|14
CASSGGGGLYEQCF
TGTGCCAGCAGTGGTGGTGGTGGGTTATACGAGCAGTGCTTC
>TRBV5-1|TRBJ1-4|.|.|15
CASSFRGRVSEKLFF
TGCGCCAGCAGCTTTCGGGGCAGGGTCAGTGAAAAACTGTTTTTT
>TRBV2|TRBJ2-7|.|.|13
CASRDSVSYEQYF
TGTGCCAGCAGGGACAGTGTCTCCTACGAGCAGTACTTC
>TRBV19|TRBJ2-2|TRBD2|.|14
CASSLAGEAGELFF
TGTGCCAGTAGCCTAGCGGGGGAGGCCGGGGAGCTGTTTTTT
>TRBV4-1|TRBJ2-5|.|.|17
CASSPLGSGTEEETQYF
TGCGCCAGCAGCCCCCTCGGTAGCGGGACAGAAGAAGAGACCCAGTACTTC
>TRBV10-1|TRBJ2-1|TRBD1|.|14
CASRHRTGSDEQFF
TGCGCCAGCAGACACAGGACAGGGAGCGATGAGCAGTTCTTC
>TRBV6-5|TRBJ2-3|.|.|14
CASSLLGGTDTQYF
TGTGCCAGCAGCTTGTTAGGAGGCACAGATACGCAGTATTTT
>TRBV5-1|TRBJ2-3|TRBD2|.|17
CASTLSASGLLADTQYF
TGCGCCAGCACCTTGAGCGCTAGCGGGCTTTTGGCAGATACGCAGTATTTT
>TRBV30|TRBJ2-7|.|.|13
CAWSVDPFYEQYF
TGTGCCTGGAGTGTAGATCCATTCTACGAGCAGTACTTC
>TRBV27|TRBJ2-5|.|.|13
CASAFGAGETQYF
TGTGCCAGCGCCTTCGGGGCGGGAGAGACCCAGTACTTC
>TRBV6-4|TRBJ2-2|TRBD1|.|15
CASSESRGSAGELFF
TGTGCCAGCAGTGAATCCAGGGGGAGTGCCGGGGAGCTGTTTTTT
>TRBV11-2|TRBJ2-3|.|.|15
CASSLMGNPTDTQYF
TGTGCCAGCAGCTTAATGGGGAATCCCACAGATACGCAGTATTTT
>TRBV13|TRBJ2-1|TRBD2|.|15
CASSPGLAGGSEQFF
TGTGCCAGCAGCCCCGGACTAGCGGGAGGGAGTGAGCAGTTCTTC
>TRBV7-2|TRBJ2-3|.|.|15
CASSEQLYGTDTQYF
TGTGCCAGCAGCGAGCAGTTATACGGCACAGATACGCAGTATTTT
>TRBV5-4|TRBJ1-1|.|.|13
CASSWDGGTEAFF
TGTGCCAGCAGCTGGGACGGTGGGACTGAAGCTTTCTTT
>TRBV10-3|TRBJ1-6|TRBD1|.|14
CAISENRGDSPLHF
TGTGCCATCAGTGAGAACAGGGGTGATTCACCCCTCCACTTT
>TRBV4-1|TRBJ1-1|.|.|15
CASSQETGLNTEAFF
TGCGCCAGCAGCCAAGAGACAGGCTTGAACACTGAAGCTTTCTTT
>TRBV5-1|TRBJ2-2|.|.|15
CASSSWSGETGELFF
TGCGCCAGCAGCTCCTGGAGTGGGGAAACCGGGGAGCTGTTTTTT
>TRBV5-1|TRBJ2-1|.|.|12
CASMRGSSEQFF
TGCGCCAGCATGAGAGGGAGTAGTGAGCAGTTCTTC
>TRBV4-3|TRBJ2-3|.|.|14
CASSLRRTTDTQYF
TGCGCCAGCAGCCTAAGAAGGACCACAGATACGCAGTATTTT
>TRBV5-8|TRBJ1-6|.|.|17
CASSFGGRVARNSPLHF
TGTGCCAGCAGCTTCGGGGGGCGGGTTGCAAGGAATTCACCCCTCCACTTT
>TRBV5-4|TRBJ2-3|TRBD2|.|19
CASSLVPGTSGRAKDTQYF
TGTGCCAGCAGCTTGGTTCCCGGGACTAGCGGGAGGGCCAAGGATACGCAGTATTTT
>TRBV5-6|TRBJ2-5|.|.|15
CASSLSGHGQETQYF
TGTGCCAGCAGCTTGTCGGGACATGGGCAAGAGACCCAGTACTTC
>TRBV7-8|TRBJ1-6|.|.|17
CASSLGVLHRGDSPLHF
TGTGCCAGCAGCTTAGGAGTCCTACATCGGGGGGATTCACCCCTCCACTTT
>TRBV2|TRBJ1-4|TRBD1|.|14
CASSPDRGIEKLFF
TGTGCCAGCAGCCCCGACAGGGGGATCGAAAAACTGTTTTTT